This entry lists 31 T cell receptor beta chains sequenced from one sample in a study of cytotoxic CD8 clonotypes in ibrutinib-treated CLL (dated by TCRdb to the early 2020s). The protocol used for the library was the immunoSEQ multiplex PCR assay. TCRdb carries this immuneACCESS record with in-frame sequences only. Its versions omit some clonotypes, under half of them owing to an unresolved V gene in the studies checked, with the rest unexplained. The sample contains some 200,000 clones, 60% to 80% of them found a single time. The ten most abundant clones make up 5.5% to 7% of the sample. This specimen's time point label, interpreted: approximately 11 months on ibrutinib. The specimen comprised PBMCs, sampled after 12 months of ibrutinib treatment. The receptors stem from a human donor with chronic lymphocytic leukemia.

This clone was found once. J is TRBJ2-3 and V is TRBV10-3; 12 nucleotides line up with TRBD1. After removal of 6 bases from V and 6 bases from J, the junction contained 7 bases not matched to a gene. The CDR3 covers 15 residues. Germline V gene sequence: CDR1 ENHRY, CDR2 SYGVKD. DNA for the CDR3: TGTGCCATCAGAATGGGACAGGGGGCGCGGGATACGCAGTATTTT. It translates to CAIRMGQGARDTQYF.

The chain uses TRBV7-2 and TRBJ1-2, with 7 bases aligning to TRBD1. Germline V gives CDR1 SGHTA, CDR2 FQGNSA. Trimming cost V 5 bases and J 4 bases; bases outside gene matches: 7. CDR3 size: 14 residues. CDR3 in DNA: TGTGCCAGCAGCACTCAAGGGGGCGGCTATGGCTACACCTTC. Translated: CASSTQGGGYGYTF.

The chain links TRBV30 to TRBJ1-1; D may be TRBD1 (6 bases). The CDR3 spans 13 residues. The V end lost 1 base, the J end lost 5 bases, and 11 bases lay between the germline ends. Per the germline V gene, CDR1 is GTSNPN and CDR2 is SVGIG (reference sequence). As DNA, the CDR3 is TGTGCCTGGAGTGGAGGGGGAATTACTGAAGCTTTCTTT. This translates into CAWSGGGITEAFF.

V gene TRBV14 combines with J gene TRBJ1-1, with 11 bases lining up with TRBD1. Trimming took 8 bases from V and 5 from J; bases not matched to a gene: 7. The CDR3 is made up of 14 amino acids. Germline V gene data show CDR1 as SGHDN and CDR2 as FVKESK. CDR3 bases: TGTGCCAGCCGCCGGGACAGGGGGGGGACTGAAGCTTTCTTT. Protein product: CASRRDRGGTEAFF.

The chain is built from TRBV19 and TRBJ2-5; TRBD2 is a possible D gene (5 bases). V was cut by 3 bases and J by 5 bases, with 7 bases left in between. This CDR3 has 12 residues. CDR1 is LNHDA, CDR2 SQIVND, per germline (reference sequence). The CDR3: CASSITGETQYF. For the CDR3, the DNA is TGTGCCAGTAGTATTACGGGGGAGACCCAGTACTTC.

The rearrangement uses TRBV2 and TRBJ1-1, with 10 bases lining up with TRBD1. The junction had 6 bases not matched to a gene; V was cut back by 6 bases and J by 5 bases. Germline V gene sequence: CDR1 SNHLY, CDR2 FYNNEI. CDR3 length: 14 amino acids. CDR3 sequence reads: CASRKGQGWTEAFF. The CDR3 coding sequence is TGTGCCAGCAGGAAGGGACAGGGGTGGACTGAAGCTTTCTTT.

The chain links TRBV6-5 to TRBJ1-5; 7 nucleotides agree with TRBD1. This CDR3 has 14 residues. The germline CDR1 and CDR2 sequences are MNHEY and SVGAGI. Unmatched junction bases numbered 5, after V lost 0 bases and J lost 9 bases. The CDR3 spells CASSYSGQLRPQHF. The CDR3 region has the DNA TGTGCCAGCAGTTACTCGGGACAGTTGCGGCCCCAGCATTTT.

In the case of this clone: Additional DNA sequences in this sample encode the identical CDR3. The chain recombines TRBV30 with TRBJ1-2; D remains ambiguous. Trimming removed 1 base at V and 4 bases at J, with 7 bases between. The CDR3 sequence is 12 residues long. CDR1 GTSNPN and CDR2 SVGIG come from the germline V gene (reference sequence). The CDR3 nucleotides are TGTGCCTGGAGTGGTCCGGGCTATGGCTACACCTTC. Amino acids: CAWSGPGYGYTF.

The J gene is TRBJ1-3, the V gene TRBV6-5, with unresolved D. V was shortened by 5 bases and J by 1 base, with 9 bases between the two germline ends. The CDR3 extends over 14 amino acids. In germline, CDR1 is MNHEY, CDR2 SVGAGI. The CDR3 here is CASSTWGSGNTIYF. CDR3 nucleotide sequence: TGTGCCAGCAGTACGTGGGGATCTGGAAACACCATATATTTT.

This clone came up a few times. The rearrangement uses TRBV7-8 and TRBJ1-2, with 7 nucleotides matching TRBD1. Trimming at V came to 10 bases and at J to 7 bases, leaving 15 bases not matched to a gene. Germline lookup yields CDR1 SGHVS and CDR2 FQNEAQ. This CDR3 has 14 amino acids. CDR3 coding DNA: TGTGCCACTACCAATGGACAGGTGGTTAGTGGCTACACCTTC. This gives the protein CATTNGQVVSGYTF.

This clone showed up just once. V and J are TRBV4-2 and TRBJ1-2; D is undetermined. V was pared by 0 bases and J by 6 bases, with 8 bases between. In germline, CDR1 is LGHNA, CDR2 YNFKEQ. This CDR3 has 13 residues. The chain's CDR3 is CASSQDYGDGYTF. Written as DNA, the CDR3 is TGTGCCAGCAGCCAAGATTACGGTGATGGCTACACCTTC.

The CDR3 nucleotides read TGTGCCAGCTCACGGACAGGGACGGGCTCCTACAATGAGCAGTTCTTC. Amino acid sequence: CASSRTGTGSYNEQFF. The chain carries TRBV18 and TRBJ2-1, with 8 bases matching TRBD1. Germline V CDR1 and CDR2: KGHSH, LQKENI. There are 16 residues in the CDR3. With 4 bases clipped from V and 0 bases from J, the junction kept 5 bases outside the gene matches. Looking up the rest from reference TRBV18 and TRBJ2-1 gives the full variable domain: NAGVMQNPRHLVRRRGQEARLRCSPMKGHSHVYWYRQLPEEGLKFMVYLQKENIIDESGMPKERFSAEFPKEGPSILRIQQVVRGDSAAYFCASSRTGTGSYNEQFFGPGTRLTVL.

J is TRBJ2-5 and V is TRBV5-1; 8 bases match TRBD2. Trimming at V came to 1 base and at J to 1 base, leaving 0 bases not matched to a gene. Germline values: CDR1 SGHRS, CDR2 YFSETQ. CDR3 size: 14 residues. The chain's CDR3 is CASSLTSGQETQYF. CDR3 DNA: TGCGCCAGCAGCTTGACTAGCGGCCAAGAGACCCAGTACTTC.

There are a few counts of this clone. The chain is built from TRBV6-6 and TRBJ1-1; no clear D. The CDR3 is made up of 13 amino acids. Trimming took 7 bases from V and 0 from J, leaving 9 bases between them. Germline assignment: CDR1 MNHNY and CDR2 SVGAGI (reference sequence). The CDR3 DNA sequence: TGTGCCAGCATTAAGTCCATGAACACTGAAGCTTTCTTT. Its translation is CASIKSMNTEAFF.

The V call is TRBV5-1, the J call TRBJ2-3; D perhaps matches TRBD1 (5 bases). V lost 0 bases and J lost 8, with 16 bases in between. Germline V lookup: CDR1 SGHRS, CDR2 YFSETQ. CDR3 size: 15 residues. The CDR3 region has the DNA TGCGCCAGCAGCTTGGCCTCGACCCTTCAGGGTACGCAGTATTTT. Residues: CASSLASTLQGTQYF.

The chain employs TRBV30 and TRBJ2-1; a possible D gene is TRBD1 (6 bases). This CDR3 has 14 residues. V lost 1 base to trimming and J lost 4 bases, with 11 bases between them. Germline CDR1 reads GTSNPN; CDR2 reads SVGIG (reference sequence). CDR3 bases: TGTGCCTGGAGTGCCGGCACAGGGTACAATGAGCAGTTCTTC. This codes for CAWSAGTGYNEQFF.

The gene calls are TRBV28 and TRBJ2-7, with TRBD2 as a possible D gene (5 bases). V shed 3 bases and J shed 2 bases, with 11 bases lying between them. The CDR3 has 14 amino acids. The germline CDR1 and CDR2 sequences are MDHEN and SYDVKM. The chain's CDR3 is CASSFTLAPYEQYF. The CDR3 DNA reads TGTGCCAGCAGTTTTACTCTAGCCCCCTACGAGCAGTACTTC. The entire variable domain, with the rest obtained from reference TRBV28 and TRBJ2-7, is as follows: DVKVTQSSRYLVKRTGEKVFLECVQDMDHENMFWYRQDPGLGLRLIYFSYDVKMKEKGDIPEGYSVSREKKERFSLILESASTNQTSMYLCASSFTLAPYEQYFGPGTRLTVT.

The CDR3 region has the DNA TGTGCCACCAGCTTTTTAAGGGGAGGACTCTATGGCTACACCTTC. This encodes CATSFLRGGLYGYTF. The V call is TRBV15, the J call TRBJ1-2; D may be TRBD1 (5 bases). V was clipped by 5 bases and J by 4 bases, with 17 bases between them. This CDR3 is built from 15 residues. The germline V gene has CDR1 LNHNV and CDR2 YYDKDF (reference sequence).

This chain uses TRBV6-4 with TRBJ1-2; 9 bases map to TRBD1. The J segment lost 0 bases and the V segment lost 8 bases, leaving 10 bases of the junction unmatched. CDR1 and CDR2 from the germline V gene are MRHNA and SNTAGT. The CDR3 covers 16 residues. The CDR3 here is CASHSGQGTANYGYTF. The CDR3 bases are TGTGCCAGCCATTCCGGACAGGGGACCGCTAACTATGGCTACACCTTC.

This clone was counted at least ten times. The V gene is TRBV5-1, the J gene TRBJ2-7; D perhaps matches TRBD2 (5 bases). This CDR3 is 13 amino acids long. Trimming shortened V by 0 bases and J by 4 bases, and 8 bases separated the two germline ends. Germline values: CDR1 SGHRS, CDR2 YFSETQ. Here the CDR3 reads CASSLVPGYEQYF. CDR3 DNA: TGCGCCAGCAGCTTGGTTCCGGGATACGAGCAGTACTTC.

This chain connects TRBV11-2 to TRBJ2-5, with TRBD2 matching over 12 bases. Trimming removed 5 bases from V and 9 bases from J; junction bases left unmatched: 10. This CDR3 comprises 15 residues. Germline CDR1 and CDR2: SGHAT and FQNNGV. The CDR3 protein is CASSAGLAGRGPQYF. The DNA for the CDR3 is TGTGCCAGCAGCGCAGGACTAGCGGGAAGGGGACCCCAGTACTTC.

This clone was observed a handful of times. V usage is TRBV6-1 and J usage is TRBJ1-2; D possibly corresponds to TRBD1 (6 bases). Trimming pared 1 base from V and 4 bases from J, leaving 7 bases between. Germline loops: CDR1 MNHNS, CDR2 SASEGT. The length of the CDR3 is 13 residues. DNA of the CDR3: TGTGCCAGCAGTGAAGTGGGGGCCTATGGCTACACCTTC. Translated, it gives CASSEVGAYGYTF.

The V call is TRBV4-2, the J call TRBJ1-6; perhaps TRBD1 as D (5 bases). Trimming removed 1 base at V and 10 bases at J, with 17 bases between. Per germline, CDR1 LGHNA and CDR2 YNFKEQ. The CDR3 loop spans 16 amino acids. The CDR3 sequence is CASSQVGRGGDSPLHF. The CDR3 DNA sequence: TGTGCCAGCAGCCAAGTAGGACGGGGAGGGGACTCACCCCTCCACTTT.

V usage is TRBV19 and J usage is TRBJ2-5, with 12 bases lining up with TRBD2. The V and J ends lost 6 bases and 4 bases, in that order; junction bases with no gene match: 3. CDR3 length equals 14 residues. CDR1 is LNHDA, CDR2 SQIVND, per germline (reference sequence). The CDR3 loop reads CASRKGLAGETQYF. In nucleotides, the CDR3 is TGTGCCAGTAGAAAGGGACTAGCGGGAGAGACCCAGTACTTC.

The chain is built from TRBV29-1 and TRBJ1-4, with TRBD1 matching over 8 bases. The CDR3 consists of 14 residues. Per the germline V gene, CDR1 is SQVTM and CDR2 is ANQGSEA. V was clipped by 5 bases and J by 7 bases; unmatched bases: 9. CDR3 residues: CSVSGQGRSEKLFF. CDR3 coding DNA: TGCAGCGTTAGTGGACAGGGACGTAGTGAAAAACTGTTTTTT.

The genes are TRBV5-4 and TRBJ1-4; TRBD1 matches at 7 bases. The CDR3 sequence is 16 residues long. V lost 4 bases, J lost 7 bases, and 13 bases stayed unmatched. The germline gives CDR1 SGHNT, CDR2 YYREEE (reference sequence). CDR3 DNA sequence: TGTGCCAGCAGCCTCGTGCGGGCCAACAGGGGTGAAAAACTGTTTTTT. Translated: CASSLVRANRGEKLFF.

V and J are TRBV7-3 and TRBJ2-2, with no clear D. This CDR3 has 17 residues. V was cut by 5 bases and J by 1 base, with 17 bases left in between. The V gene's germline CDR1 is SGHTA and CDR2 FQGTGA. The CDR3 spells CASSDPDKEGNTGELFF. CDR3 bases: TGTGCCAGCAGCGATCCAGACAAGGAAGGGAACACCGGGGAGCTGTTTTTT.

This clone was counted between two and nine times. The chain employs TRBV30 and TRBJ1-2, with D unresolved. CDR1 and CDR2 (germline): GTSNPN, SVGIG (reference sequence). Trimming took off 2 bases at V and 2 bases at J, with 12 bases between the two ends. The CDR3 is 14 residues long. The CDR3 protein is CAWSPRQPNYGYTF. DNA of the CDR3: TGTGCCTGGAGTCCCAGGCAGCCGAACTATGGCTACACCTTC.

The V and J genes are TRBV5-1 and TRBJ2-1; 7 bases agree with TRBD1. V was pared by 0 bases and J by 8 bases, with 5 bases of the junction left unmatched. Per the germline V gene, CDR1 is SGHRS and CDR2 is YFSETQ. The CDR3 is 14 amino acids. For the CDR3, the DNA is TGCGCCAGCAGCTTGGGACAGGGCATCGATGAGCAGTTCTTC. It translates to CASSLGQGIDEQFF.

CDR3 nucleotide sequence: TGTGCCAGCGGCCTCTCAGGTAAACACCCTGAAGCTTTCTTT. It encodes CASGLSGKHPEAFF. This chain links TRBV27 with TRBJ1-1; D gene unclear. The ends were cut back, 8 bases at V and 6 bases at J, with 19 bases in the middle. The CDR3 is 14 amino acids. The germline CDR1 and CDR2 sequences are MNHEY and SMNVEV (reference sequence).

V gene TRBV29-1 combines with J gene TRBJ1-2, with D possibly TRBD1 on 6 matching bases. Germline CDR1 SQVTM, CDR2 ANQGSEA. The CDR3 loop spans 13 amino acids. With 6 bases removed from V and 0 bases from J, the gap between germline ends came to 11 bases. The DNA of the CDR3 is TGCAGCGTACGGGACAACCCTAACTATGGCTACACCTTC. Residues: CSVRDNPNYGYTF.